One and the same sample provided the 3 T cell receptor beta chains below, sequenced in a study of shared clonotypes between healthy human individuals. Clones were sequenced by immunoSEQ multiplex PCR, and TCRdb holds only the in-frame ones, with some missing. The sample yields around 2,000,000 clones, 95% seen once. The sequencing sample was made of naive CD4+ T cells sorted from blood. Subset noted: CD45RA+ positively selected. Source of these receptors: a man in his late teens or twenties in good health.

The rearrangement joins TRBV5-6 to TRBJ2-5, with TRBD1 matching 7 bases. Germline V gives CDR1 SGHDT, CDR2 YYEEEE. The V gene end was trimmed by 6 bases and the J gene end by 5 bases; junction bases not matched to a gene: 10. This CDR3 is built from 14 residues. The CDR3 is CASILQGSQETQYF. CDR3 DNA sequence: TGTGCCAGCATCCTACAGGGGAGTCAGGAGACCCAGTACTTC.

The CDR3 DNA reads TGTGCCAGCAGGCCGACGATCAACTATGGCTACACCTTC. This encodes CASRPTINYGYTF. This chain joins TRBV6-5 and TRBJ1-2; the D is unclear. The CDR3 covers 13 residues. Germline V lookup: CDR1 MNHEY, CDR2 SVGAGI. The V and J ends lost 6 bases and 2 bases respectively, with 10 bases between them.

This clone was observed once. The rearrangement links TRBV14 to TRBJ1-2; no firm D call. This CDR3 contains 12 residues. CDR1 is SGHDN and CDR2 is FVKESK in the germline V gene. Trimming took off 0 bases at V and 8 bases at J, with 7 bases between the two ends. The CDR3 nucleotides are TGTGCCAGCAGCCAAGATGTTCGAGGCTACACCTTC. Translated, it gives CASSQDVRGYTF.